Each of the 29 T cell receptor beta chains below was sequenced from the same sample in a study of blood T cells in healthy people across ages. It was with a sample-barcoded 5' primer and a J-beta primer mix that a second PCR of roughly 6 to 12 cycles was run. TCRdb processed the 5' RACE reads anew with MiXCR; each CDR3 protein has one entry. The table includes hundreds of thousands of distinct CDR3 sequences, approximately 65% detected once. Material: blood. The receptors were sampled from a man younger than 45 in good health.

The chain carries TRBV7-2 and TRBJ2-4; 8 bases are shared with TRBD1. Germline CDR1 is SGHTA and CDR2 is FQGNSA. Trimming took 1 base from V and 9 from J; bases not matched to a gene: 5. The CDR3 extends over 14 amino acids. CDR3 protein: CASSLGTGGSIQYF. For the CDR3, the DNA is TGTGCCAGCAGCTTAGGAACAGGGGGTAGCATTCAGTACTTC.

This chain's CDR3 is CASSRRLTTYEQYF. As DNA, the CDR3 is TGTGCCAGCAGTCGAAGGCTGACGACCTACGAGCAGTACTTC. This chain links TRBV12-3 or TRBV12-4 with TRBJ2-4; D remains ambiguous. Judging by the DNA end, TRBJ2-7 fits better; the J call may be wrong. The CDR3 has 14 amino acids.

This chain uses TRBV27 with TRBJ2-3; TRBD2 aligns across 11 bases. CDR3 size: 19 residues. Germline V gene data show CDR1 as MNHEY and CDR2 as SMNVEV (reference sequence). The junction had 8 bases not matched to a gene; V was cut back by 0 bases and J by 0 bases. The CDR3 protein is CASSLSGGTSGSSTDTQYF. The CDR3 region has the DNA TGTGCCAGCAGTTTATCGGGGGGGACTAGCGGTTCTAGCACAGATACGCAGTATTTT.

In regard to this clonotype: The junction departs from the called germline gene at one end, perhaps through a read error. The chain is built from TRBV7-2 and TRBJ2-5; either TRBD1 or TRBD2 may fit D (5 bases each). The CDR3 extends over 14 amino acids. Germline values: CDR1 SGHTA, CDR2 FQGNSA. CDR3 nucleotide sequence: TGTGCCAGCAGCGTAGCCGGGACCCAAGAGACCCAGTACTTC. Translation gives CASSVAGTQETQYF.

The chain couples TRBV10-3 to TRBJ1-1; 10 positions match TRBD1. The CDR3 sequence is 16 residues long. Germline CDR1 is ENHRY and CDR2 is SYGVKD. The V segment lost 0 bases and the J segment 9 bases; nucleotides outside the gene matches: 10. The CDR3 DNA is TGTGCCATCAGTGAGTCGGGGACAGGGGCCTTAGAACAAGCTTTCTTT. This codes for CAISESGTGALEQAFF.

Only a few counts were recorded for this clonotype. The rearrangement uses TRBV28 and TRBJ2-5; D might be TRBD1 or TRBD2, each matching 5 bases. The germline V gene has CDR1 MDHEN and CDR2 SYDVKM. The CDR3 spans 13 residues. Trimming left V 6 bases short and J 11 bases short, with 19 bases between. CDR3 nucleotide sequence: TGTGCCAGCAGGCGCGGTCGGGGCGGAGAGCAGTACTTC. Residues: CASRRGRGGEQYF. The entire variable domain, with the rest obtained from reference TRBV28 and TRBJ2-5, is as follows: DVKVTQSSRYLVKRTGEKVFLECVQDMDHENMFWYRQDPGLGLRLIYFSYDVKMKEKGDIPEGYSVSREKKERFSLILESASTNQTSMYLCASRRGRGGEQYFGPGTRLLVL.

This clonotype was found a few times. The rearrangement links TRBV29-1 to TRBJ2-1; a weak D match, TRBD2 (5 bases). Germline values: CDR1 SQVTM, CDR2 ANQGSEA. CDR3 size: 14 residues. Trimming stripped 3 bases from V and 0 bases from J, with 9 bases between. The CDR3 DNA sequence: TGCAGCGTTGAGGGTGGGAGCTCCTACAATGAGCAGTTCTTC. Translated, it gives CSVEGGSSYNEQFF.

The chain has TRBV11-1 and TRBJ2-3, with TRBD2 matching 12 bases. The CDR3 totals 18 residues. V dropped 6 bases and J dropped 0; count of bases not matched to a gene: 10. Germline lookup yields CDR1 SGHAT and CDR2 FQDESV (reference sequence). CDR3 loop: CASRRTSGDHGSTDTQYF. In nucleotides, the CDR3 is TGTGCCAGCAGGAGGACTAGCGGGGATCATGGTAGCACAGATACGCAGTATTTT.

This sequence joins TRBV9 and TRBJ2-1; tentatively, D is TRBD2 (7 bases). The CDR3 is made up of 17 amino acids. Germline lookup yields CDR1 SGDLS and CDR2 YYNGEE. V was shortened by 0 bases and J by 0 bases, with 13 bases between the two germline ends. The CDR3 loop is CASSVEGGGSSYNEQFF. Here the CDR3 DNA reads TGTGCCAGCAGCGTAGAGGGGGGCGGGAGCTCCTACAATGAGCAGTTCTTC.

The V and J genes are TRBV20-1 and TRBJ1-5; D is perhaps TRBD1 (6 bases). This CDR3 contains 15 residues. Deletions cut 5 bases from V and 7 bases from J, with 21 bases between. The germline V gene encodes CDR1 DFQATT and CDR2 SNEGSKA (reference sequence). The DNA for the CDR3 is TGCAGTGCTCCCCCGAAAACAGGGTCTGGACAGCCCCAGCATTTT. It encodes CSAPPKTGSGQPQHF.

This clonotype was seen a handful of times. This chain connects TRBV7-9 to TRBJ2-7, with a possible D match to TRBD1 (5 bases). There are 13 residues in the CDR3. Germline CDR1 is SEHNR and CDR2 is FQNEAQ (reference sequence). The V gene lost 5 bases and the J gene lost 4 bases, with 12 bases spanning the gap. CDR3 DNA sequence: TGTGCCAGCAGCCCCTACCCAGGGTACGAGCAGTACTTC. It specifies CASSPYPGYEQYF.

V and J are TRBV24-1 and TRBJ2-2; maybe TRBD1 (6 bases). V lost 4 bases, J lost 3 bases, and 8 bases lay in between. This CDR3 has 14 residues. Germline assignment: CDR1 KGHDR and CDR2 SFDVKD. In nucleotides, the CDR3 is TGTGCCACCAGTGAGAACAGGGACACCGGGGAGCTGTTTTTT. Amino acids: CATSENRDTGELFF.

The chain carries TRBV20-1 and TRBJ1-5; D call uncertain. V dropped 0 bases and J dropped 9 bases, with 15 bases sitting between them. The CDR3 is 14 amino acids. The germline V gene encodes CDR1 DFQATT and CDR2 SNEGSKA (reference sequence). The chain's CDR3 is CSAREGKGPGPQHF. CDR3 coding DNA: TGCAGTGCTAGAGAGGGAAAAGGGCCTGGGCCCCAGCATTTT.

J is TRBJ1-2 and V is TRBV4-3; TRBD1 aligns across 7 bases. Germline V gene lookup returns CDR1 LGHNA and CDR2 YSLEER. This CDR3 spans 16 amino acids. The V and J ends lost 2 bases and 3 bases, in that order; junction bases with no gene match: 9. This chain's CDR3 is CASSQSADRAHYGYTF. As DNA, the CDR3 is TGCGCCAGCAGCCAATCCGCTGACAGGGCTCACTATGGCTACACCTTC.

V usage is TRBV20-1 and J usage is TRBJ1-2; 8 bases map to TRBD1. The trim removed 6 bases at V and 2 bases at J, leaving 5 bases unmatched. The germline V gene encodes CDR1 DFQATT and CDR2 SNEGSKA (reference sequence). The CDR3 runs to 13 residues. The CDR3 region is CSAPDRENYGYTF. The CDR3 DNA sequence: TGCAGTGCCCCGGACAGGGAGAACTATGGCTACACCTTC.

This clonotype was found once. The rearrangement uses TRBV27 and TRBJ2-7; maybe TRBD2 (6 bases). V lost 3 bases to trimming and J lost 3 bases, with 12 bases between them. The CDR3 runs to 14 residues. Germline V gives CDR1 MNHEY, CDR2 SMNVEV (reference sequence). The chain's CDR3 is CASSFGGRNYEQYF. The CDR3 nucleotides read TGTGCCAGCAGTTTCGGGGGTAGAAACTACGAGCAGTACTTC.

V gene TRBV12-5 combines with J gene TRBJ1-4; D call uncertain. CDR3 length: 21 residues. With 3 bases removed from V and 3 bases from J, the gap between germline ends came to 29 bases. Germline-derived CDR1 and CDR2 are LGHNT and FRNRAP. CDR3 bases: TGTGCTAGTGGTTTAATCTTTGTGGGAGCAGCGGAAGGCTGGCCTAATGAAAAACTGTTTTTT. Protein product: CASGLIFVGAAEGWPNEKLFF.

The chain recombines TRBV20-1 with TRBJ1-1, with TRBD1 as a possible D gene (5 bases). The CDR3 extends over 13 amino acids. Trimming removed 3 bases at V and 2 bases at J, with 10 bases between. The V gene's germline CDR1 is DFQATT and CDR2 SNEGSKA (reference sequence). CDR3 nucleotide sequence: TGCAGTGCTAGGCTGGGGGTCAACACTGAAGCTTTCTTT. As protein: CSARLGVNTEAFF.

The genes are TRBV27 and TRBJ2-7; TRBD1 is a possible D gene (5 bases). V dropped 5 bases and J dropped 3 bases, with 17 bases sitting between them. This CDR3 is 15 amino acids long. The germline CDR1 and CDR2 sequences are MNHEY and SMNVEV (reference sequence). The CDR3 nucleotides read TGTGCCAGCAGTCCCCGGACACGACCGGTCTACGAGCAGTACTTC. The encoded protein is CASSPRTRPVYEQYF.

V and J are TRBV9 and TRBJ2-3; weak D call: TRBD2 (5 bases). Germline V gene sequence: CDR1 SGDLS, CDR2 YYNGEE. Trimming cost V 0 bases and J 6 bases, with 11 bases left between them. This CDR3 contains 14 residues. CDR3 nucleotides: TGTGCCAGCAGCGTAGCTGGGCGGGTTGATACGCAGTATTTT. It codes for CASSVAGRVDTQYF.

This rearrangement joins TRBV29-1 to TRBJ1-2, with 9 bases aligning to TRBD1. The J segment lost 6 bases and the V segment lost 7 bases, leaving 6 bases of the junction unmatched. Germline CDR1 reads SQVTM; CDR2 reads ANQGSEA. This CDR3 is 12 amino acids long. This chain's CDR3 is CSAGQGMDGYTF. The CDR3 DNA sequence: TGCAGCGCCGGACAGGGGATGGATGGCTACACCTTC. Based on the CDR3 plus reference TRBV29-1 and TRBJ1-2, the full variable domain is SAVISQKPSRDICQRGTSLTIQCQVDSQVTMMFWYRQQPGQSLTLIATANQGSEATYESGFVIDKFPISRPNLTFSTLTVSNMSPEDSSIYLCSAGQGMDGYTFGSGTRLTVV.

The chain uses TRBV24-1 and TRBJ2-3; the D is unclear. V was cut by 3 bases and J by 1 base, with 4 bases left in between. The CDR3 runs 13 residues. CDR1 KGHDR and CDR2 SFDVKD come from the germline V gene. CDR3 residues: CATSDEGTDTQYF. The CDR3 DNA reads TGTGCCACCAGTGATGAGGGCACAGATACGCAGTATTTT.

This clonotype was counted only a few times. The chain couples TRBV6-5 to TRBJ2-2, with D tentatively TRBD2 (6 bases). The CDR3 runs to 17 residues. Germline lookup yields CDR1 MNHEY and CDR2 SVGAGI. V dropped 0 bases and J dropped 1 base, with 12 bases sitting between them. The chain's CDR3 is CASSYSWVAVNTGELFF. In DNA, the CDR3 is TGTGCCAGCAGTTACTCTTGGGTAGCGGTGAACACCGGGGAGCTGTTTTTT.

This chain joins TRBV5-1 and TRBJ2-3; the match to TRBD2 covers 11 bases. In germline, CDR1 is SGHRS, CDR2 YFSETQ. The CDR3 is 17 residues long. Trimming removed 4 bases from V and 2 bases from J; junction bases left unmatched: 9. CDR3 coding DNA: TGCGCCAGCAGCCTGCTGACTAGCGGGGTGAACACAGATACGCAGTATTTT. Its translation: CASSLLTSGVNTDTQYF.

The CDR3 nucleotides read TGCAGCGCCCAGGGTTACGAGCAGTACTTC. This sequence encodes CSAQGYEQYF. The chain has TRBV29-1 and TRBJ2-7, with D possibly matching TRBD1 (5 bases). Trimming shortened V by 7 bases and J by 4 bases, and 8 bases separated the two germline ends. There are 10 residues in the CDR3. Germline V gene data show CDR1 as SQVTM and CDR2 as ANQGSEA.

The V gene is TRBV10-3, the J gene TRBJ2-1; D possibly corresponds to TRBD2 (5 bases). Matching the DNA end better, TRBJ2-7 makes the J call doubtful. The CDR3 is 13 residues long. Germline V gene sequence: CDR1 ENHRY, CDR2 SYGVKD. This CDR3 is CAIREVGYNEQYF. CDR3 in DNA: TGTGCCATCCGGGAAGTGGGGTACAATGAGCAGTACTTC.

V is TRBV28 and J is TRBJ2-1; D possibly corresponds to TRBD1 (5 bases). The CDR3 length is 12 residues. V was pared by 3 bases and J by 13 bases, with 13 bases between. Per germline, CDR1 MDHEN and CDR2 SYDVKM. CDR3 amino acids: CASSFSFREQFF. In nucleotides, the CDR3 is TGTGCCAGCAGTTTTTCTTTCAGGGAACAGTTCTTC.

This clonotype has only a few counts. The chain has TRBV9 and TRBJ2-1; D might be TRBD2 (5 bases). Germline assignment: CDR1 SGDLS and CDR2 YYNGEE. The CDR3 contains 14 residues. V was shortened by 4 bases and J by 3 bases, with 11 bases between the two germline ends. In DNA, the CDR3 is TGTGCCAGCAGCCTCTCAGACTACTACAATGAGCAGTTCTTC. Translating it yields CASSLSDYYNEQFF.

Regarding this clonotype: A read error may be the cause here, since a much bigger clone is one base away. The rearrangement uses TRBV7-2 and TRBJ2-5; 9 nucleotides align to TRBD1. The DNA end is more similar to TRBJ2-7, so the J call may be wrong. This CDR3 contains 18 residues. Per germline, CDR1 SGHTA and CDR2 FQGNSA. CDR3 coding DNA: TGTGCCGGCAGCTTAGGGGAAGAGGGGACAGGGATACCCCACGAGCAGTACTTC. Its translation: CAGSLGEEGTGIPHEQYF.